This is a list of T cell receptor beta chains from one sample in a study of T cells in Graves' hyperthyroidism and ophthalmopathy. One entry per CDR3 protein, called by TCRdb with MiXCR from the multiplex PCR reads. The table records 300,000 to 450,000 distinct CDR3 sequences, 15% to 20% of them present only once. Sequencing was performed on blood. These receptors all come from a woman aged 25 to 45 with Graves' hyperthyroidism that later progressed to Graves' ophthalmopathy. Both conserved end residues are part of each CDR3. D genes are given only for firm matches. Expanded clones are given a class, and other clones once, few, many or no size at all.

CDR3: CASSYGPGTTDTQYF; DNA: TGTGCCAGCAGTTACGGTCCAGGGACCACAGATACGCAGTATTTT; D: NA; J: TRBJ2-3; length: 15; V: TRBV6-6; size: many
CDR3: CASSLKGPERQTEAFF; DNA: TGTGCCAGCAGCCTGAAGGGACCAGAGAGGCAGACTGAAGCTTTCTTT; D: NA; J: TRBJ1-1; length: 16; V: TRBV7-6; size: many
CDR3: CASSRPHITGELFF; DNA: TGTGCCAGCAGCCGACCCCACATCACCGGGGAGCTGTTTTTT; D: NA; J: TRBJ2-2; length: 14; V: TRBV27; size: NA
CDR3: CVSSRTGNSNQPQHF; DNA: TGTGTCAGCAGTCGGACAGGGAATAGCAATCAGCCCCAGCATTTT; D: TRBD1; J: TRBJ1-5; length: 15; V: TRBV27; size: NA
CDR3: CASRGTGGDEAFF; DNA: TGCGCCAGCAGGGGGACAGGGGGAGATGAAGCTTTCTTT; D: TRBD1; J: TRBJ1-1; length: 13; V: TRBV10-2; size: many
CDR3: CSASSLAGENIQYF; DNA: TGCAGTGCTAGTTCACTAGCGGGGGAAAACATTCAGTACTTC; D: TRBD2; J: TRBJ2-4; length: 14; V: TRBV20-1; size: few
CDR3: CASSLTSQETQHF; DNA: TGTGCCAGCAGTTTGACAAGCCAAGAGACCCAGCACTTC; D: NA; J: TRBJ2-5; length: 13; V: TRBV27; size: NA
CDR3: CASSFGGRGGGEQFF; DNA: TGTGCCAGCAGCTTTGGCGGGAGGGGCGGGGGTGAGCAGTTCTTC; D: TRBD2; J: TRBJ2-1; length: 15; V: TRBV11-2; size: NA
CDR3: CAWSVAAGTDTQYF; DNA: TGTGCCTGGAGTGTGGCTGCGGGGACAGATACGCAGTATTTT; D: NA; J: TRBJ2-3; length: 14; V: TRBV30; size: NA
CDR3: CASSPSGDDNEKLFF; DNA: TGCGCCAGCAGCCCCAGCGGGGACGACAATGAAAAACTGTTTTTT; D: NA; J: TRBJ1-4; length: 15; V: TRBV4-1; size: NA
CDR3: CSARDPRRRGLTNQPQHF; DNA: TGCAGTGCTAGAGATCCTCGACGTCGCGGACTGACAAATCAGCCCCAGCATTTT; D: NA; J: TRBJ1-5; length: 18; V: TRBV20-1; size: NA
CDR3: CASSFSGRTDTQYF; DNA: TGCGCCAGCAGCTTTAGCGGGAGAACAGATACGCAGTATTTT; D: TRBD2; J: TRBJ2-3; length: 14; V: TRBV5-1; size: many
CDR3: CASSLVFPNTGELFF; DNA: TGTGCCAGCAGCTTAGTGTTTCCTAACACCGGGGAGCTGTTTTTT; D: NA; J: TRBJ2-2; length: 15; V: TRBV7-9; size: NA
CDR3: CASSIGPVNTEAFF; DNA: TGTGCCAGTAGTATTGGACCGGTGAACACTGAAGCTTTCTTT; D: NA; J: TRBJ1-1; length: 14; V: TRBV19; size: few
CDR3: CATSRDRGRTLTDTQYF; DNA: TGTGCCACCAGCAGAGATCGTGGGAGAACCCTTACAGATACGCAGTATTTT; D: NA; J: TRBJ2-3; length: 17; V: TRBV15; size: many
CDR3: CASSPSTRDRGGETQYF; DNA: TGTGCCAGCAGTCCCTCGACCCGGGACCGCGGGGGAGAGACCCAGTACTTC; D: TRBD2; J: TRBJ2-5; length: 17; V: TRBV28; size: many
CDR3: CAWSGQGTEAFF; DNA: TGTGCCTGGAGCGGACAGGGGACTGAAGCTTTCTTT; D: TRBD1; J: TRBJ1-1; length: 12; V: TRBV30; size: NA
CDR3: CASSLRSAGQQFF; DNA: TGCGCCAGCAGCTTGCGGTCTGCGGGGCAGCAGTTCTTC; D: NA; J: TRBJ2-1; length: 13; V: TRBV5-1; size: many
CDR3: CASSAQGQQPQHF; DNA: TGTGCCAGTAGTGCCCAGGGTCAACAGCCCCAGCATTTT; D: NA; J: TRBJ1-5; length: 13; V: TRBV19; size: few
CDR3: CASSEGHQPQHF; DNA: TGTGCCAGCAGTGAAGGTCACCAGCCCCAGCATTTT; D: NA; J: TRBJ1-5; length: 12; V: TRBV2; size: many
CDR3: CASSFLVAGLAYEQYF; DNA: TGTGCCAGCAGTTTCCTCGTAGCGGGGTTAGCCTACGAGCAGTACTTC; D: TRBD2; J: TRBJ2-7; length: 16; V: TRBV27; size: NA
CDR3: CASSYSSGRHSYNEQFF; DNA: TGTGCCAGCAGTTACTCTAGCGGGAGACACTCCTACAATGAGCAGTTCTTC; D: TRBD2; J: TRBJ2-1; length: 17; V: TRBV6-6; size: NA
CDR3: CASSDSPPAFNEQFF; DNA: TGTGCCAGCAGTGATTCGCCCCCCGCCTTCAATGAGCAGTTCTTC; D: NA; J: TRBJ2-1; length: 15; V: TRBV2; size: many
CDR3: CASSQDEGGSYEQYF; DNA: TGTGCCAGCAGCCAAGATGAAGGTGGTTCCTACGAGCAGTACTTC; D: NA; J: TRBJ2-7; length: 15; V: TRBV4-2; size: many
CDR3: CSARDPDRASGTQYF; DNA: TGCAGTGCTAGAGACCCAGACAGGGCCTCGGGGACCCAGTACTTC; D: TRBD1; J: TRBJ2-5; length: 15; V: TRBV20-1; size: many
CDR3: CASSQNPTSGGKKTQYF; DNA: TGCGCCAGCAGCCAAAACCCGACTAGCGGGGGCAAAAAGACCCAGTACTTC; D: TRBD2; J: TRBJ2-5; length: 17; V: TRBV4-1; size: many
CDR3: CSARDPSGGSGYGYTF; DNA: TGCAGTGCTAGAGATCCATCCGGGGGCTCGGGCTATGGCTACACCTTC; D: NA; J: TRBJ1-2; length: 16; V: TRBV20-1; size: many
CDR3: CASSAIDRRTGYGYTF; DNA: TGTGCCAGCAGCGCAATCGACCGGAGGACCGGCTATGGCTACACCTTC; D: NA; J: TRBJ1-2; length: 16; V: TRBV7-9; size: NA
CDR3: CASRQENGYGYTF; DNA: TGTGCCAGCAGACAGGAAAACGGCTATGGCTACACCTTC; D: NA; J: TRBJ1-2; length: 13; V: TRBV19; size: many
CDR3: CASSGAEGYNSPLHF; DNA: TGTGCCAGCAGTGGTGCAGAGGGCTATAATTCACCCCTCCACTTT; D: NA; J: TRBJ1-6; length: 15; V: TRBV6-1; size: NA
CDR3: CASSLQGVNYGYTF; DNA: TGTGCCAGCAGCTTACAGGGGGTCAACTATGGCTACACCTTC; D: TRBD1; J: TRBJ1-2; length: 14; V: TRBV7-9; size: NA
CDR3: CASSLTGTIDYEQYF; DNA: TGTGCCAGCAGTCTTACCGGGACTATAGACTACGAGCAGTACTTC; D: TRBD2; J: TRBJ2-7; length: 15; V: TRBV12-3/TRBV12-4; size: many
CDR3: CARRGGPTGELFF; DNA: TGTGCCAGGCGGGGGGGCCCGACCGGGGAGCTGTTTTTT; D: TRBD2; J: TRBJ2-2; length: 13; V: TRBV7-9; size: few
CDR3: CASSLISLNTGELFF; DNA: TGTGCCAGCAGCTTAATAAGCCTGAACACCGGGGAGCTGTTTTTT; D: NA; J: TRBJ2-2; length: 15; V: TRBV11-2; size: NA
CDR3: CASSLTPQPQHF; DNA: TGTGCCAGCAGTTTAACCCCTCAGCCCCAGCATTTT; D: NA; J: TRBJ1-5; length: 12; V: TRBV28; size: many